A single sample gave rise to the 16 T cell receptor beta chains below, sequenced in a study of OX40 agonist ivuxolimab in advanced cancers. Library preparation employed the immunoSEQ multiplex PCR assay. Sourced from immuneACCESS, this table was stored by TCRdb with only in-frame sequences that have V and J called. A share of the clones is absent; for the studies checked, an unresolved V gene accounts for under half, and the remainder has no known explanation. This sample holds 60,000 to 75,000 clones; approximately 81% were observed only once. The ten largest clones represent approximately 7.9% of the sample. The sequencing used CD4+ or CD8+ T cells sorted from blood, collected in a trial of the OX40 agonist ivuxolimab. The receptors originated from an adult with an advanced solid tumor such as melanoma, head and neck, liver or kidney cancer.

This rearrangement joins TRBV7-9 to TRBJ2-5, with D possibly TRBD1 on 6 matching bases. The J call may be mistaken, given a closer DNA end match to TRBJ2-7. Germline CDR1 is SEHNR and CDR2 is FQNEAQ (reference sequence). The CDR3 has 15 amino acids. This chain's CDR3 is CASSLTLTGAYEQYF. The CDR3 DNA reads TGTGCCAGCAGCTTAACCTTGACAGGAGCCTACGAGCAGTACTTC.

The gene calls are TRBV7-9 and TRBJ1-6, with D possibly TRBD1 on 5 matching bases. Deletions cut 1 base from V and 7 bases from J, with 11 bases between. CDR3 size: 15 residues. From germline, CDR1 is SEHNR and CDR2 FQNEAQ (reference sequence). This CDR3 is CASSLGGGANSPLHF. DNA of the CDR3: TGTGCCAGCAGCTTAGGAGGTGGGGCCAATTCACCCCTCCACTTT.

The CDR3 loop reads CASSPLWTEELTEAFF. CDR3 sequence (DNA): TGTGCCAGCAGCCCCCTCTGGACGGAGGAGCTCACTGAAGCTTTCTTT. The chain combines TRBV7-2 with TRBJ1-1; D not certain. V lost 5 bases, J lost 4 bases, and 20 bases lay in between. This CDR3 is 16 amino acids long. Germline lookup yields CDR1 SGHTA and CDR2 FQGNSA.

The V call is TRBV14, the J call TRBJ2-6; no firm D call. The CDR3 has 16 residues. In germline, CDR1 is SGHDN, CDR2 FVKESK. V was pared by 0 bases and J by 4 bases, with 10 bases between. CDR3 region: CASSQDLSLGANVLTF. For the CDR3, the DNA is TGTGCCAGCAGCCAAGATTTAAGCCTGGGGGCCAACGTCCTGACTTTC.

The chain carries TRBV29-1 and TRBJ1-2; D unresolved. CDR3 length equals 14 residues. Trimming left V 3 bases short and J 8 bases short, with 19 bases between. Germline V gene data show CDR1 as SQVTM and CDR2 as ANQGSEA. The CDR3 is CSVDSRRTPGGYTF. The CDR3 DNA is TGCAGCGTTGATTCCCGACGAACCCCCGGAGGCTACACCTTC.

The rearrangement links TRBV29-1 to TRBJ1-4, with no clear D. Trimming stripped 3 bases from V and 9 bases from J, with 8 bases between. The CDR3 extends over 11 amino acids. Germline lookup yields CDR1 SQVTM and CDR2 ANQGSEA. The CDR3 DNA reads as TGCAGCGTTGATGAGCAGCAAAAACTGTTTTTT. This sequence encodes CSVDEQQKLFF.

The CDR3 DNA follows: TGTGCCAGCAGTTTTAACCCGGGACCGCCGACCGAAAAACTGTTTTTT. Its translation is CASSFNPGPPTEKLFF. This sequence joins TRBV28 and TRBJ1-4; TRBD1 might be the D (5 bases). CDR3 size: 16 residues. Germline CDR1 MDHEN, CDR2 SYDVKM. V lost 3 bases, J lost 8 bases, and 19 bases lay in between.

This clone is a singleton in its sample. The chain couples TRBV11-3 to TRBJ2-1; the D gene is possibly TRBD2 (5 bases). The CDR3 contains 14 residues. V was trimmed by 1 base and J by 5 bases, leaving 9 bases between them. Germline lookup yields CDR1 SGHNT and CDR2 YENEEA. CDR3 coding DNA: TGTGCCAGCAGCTTAGTCGGGGTAAACAATGAGCAGTTCTTC. This translates into CASSLVGVNNEQFF.

This clone was detected only once. V is TRBV7-9 and J is TRBJ1-4; the match to TRBD1 covers 8 bases. The junction had 10 bases not matched to a gene; V was cut back by 6 bases and J by 7 bases. The CDR3 covers 15 residues. Germline CDR1 reads SEHNR; CDR2 reads FQNEAQ (reference sequence). The CDR3 loop is CASRGTGLVGEKLFF. CDR3 in DNA: TGTGCCAGCAGAGGGACAGGCCTTGTGGGTGAAAAACTGTTTTTT.

V is TRBV7-2 and J is TRBJ2-5; D call uncertain. Germline V gene sequence: CDR1 SGHTA, CDR2 FQGNSA. V was trimmed by 1 base and J by 4 bases, leaving 4 bases between them. The CDR3 is 12 residues long. The DNA for the CDR3 is TGTGCCAGCAGCTTAGGTCTAGAGACCCAGTACTTC. As protein: CASSLGLETQYF.

The chain employs TRBV2 and TRBJ2-1, with 7 bases aligning to TRBD2. V shed 3 bases, J shed 4 bases, and the junction held 6 bases outside the gene matches. The CDR3 spans 15 residues. Germline V gene lookup returns CDR1 SNHLY and CDR2 FYNNEI. The CDR3 loop reads CASSDTAGYYNEQFF. The CDR3 DNA sequence: TGTGCCAGCAGTGACACAGCGGGGTATTACAATGAGCAGTTCTTC.

This clone was counted a single time. The gene calls are TRBV5-1 and TRBJ1-1, with D uncertain. Trimming took off 0 bases at V and 1 base at J, with 10 bases between the two ends. Germline assignment: CDR1 SGHRS and CDR2 YFSETQ. The CDR3 loop spans 15 amino acids. The CDR3 coding sequence is TGCGCCAGCAGCTTGGATTGGGGATCGAACACTGAAGCTTTCTTT. Translation gives CASSLDWGSNTEAFF.

The chain links TRBV7-6 to TRBJ2-1; 10 nucleotides align to TRBD2. The CDR3 totals 16 residues. CDR1 is SGHVS and CDR2 is FNYEAQ in the germline V gene. J lost 6 bases, V lost 1 base, and 6 bases had no gene match. The CDR3 protein is CASSLGLAGVFNEQFF. The CDR3 DNA reads as TGTGCCAGCAGCTTAGGGCTAGCGGGAGTGTTCAATGAGCAGTTCTTC. Variable domain in full (rest from reference TRBV7-6 and TRBJ2-1): GAGVSQSPRYKVTKRGQDVALRCDPISGHVSLYWYRQALGQGPEFLTYFNYEAQQDKSGLPNDRFSAERPEGSISTLTIQRTEQRDSAMYRCASSLGLAGVFNEQFFGPGTRLTVL.

The genes are TRBV14 and TRBJ1-1; D is unresolved. This CDR3 has 13 residues. Germline CDR1 and CDR2: SGHDN and FVKESK. The V end lost 0 bases, the J end lost 3 bases, and 5 bases lay between the germline ends. The CDR3 sequence is CASSQDLHTEAFF. The DNA for the CDR3 is TGTGCCAGCAGCCAAGATCTACACACTGAAGCTTTCTTT. The complete variable domain, with remaining parts taken from reference TRBV14 and TRBJ1-1, reads EAGVTQFPSHSVIEKGQTVTLRCDPISGHDNLYWYRRVMGKEIKFLLHFVKESKQDESGMPNNRFLAERTGGTYSTLKVQPAELEDSGVYFCASSQDLHTEAFFGQGTRLTVV.

The J gene is TRBJ2-5, the V gene TRBV30; no clear D. The CDR3 has 14 residues. With 0 bases removed from V and 2 bases from J, the gap between germline ends came to 10 bases. Germline CDR1 GTSNPN, CDR2 SVGIG (reference sequence). The CDR3 DNA reads as TGTGCCTGGAGTGTCCCAGGATTACAAGAGACCCAGTACTTC. Residues: CAWSVPGLQETQYF.

This sequence joins TRBV30 and TRBJ1-2; TRBD1 might be the D (6 bases). Germline V gene data show CDR1 as GTSNPN and CDR2 as SVGIG (reference sequence). This CDR3 has 12 residues. Trimming left V 0 bases short and J 4 bases short, with 6 bases between. In DNA, the CDR3 is TGTGCCTGGAGTGTACAGGGCTATGGCTACACCTTC. Translated: CAWSVQGYGYTF.